The TCR beta chain under discussion was sequenced for a study of CD8+CD57+ T cells in acquired aplastic anemia. Germline assignment: CDR1 SGHVS and CDR2 FNYEAQ. Trimming removed 1 base from V and 8 bases from J, with 5 bases in between. This CDR3 spans 12 amino acids. This clonotype was picked up a small number of times. By flow cytometry, patients selected for sequencing had shown an expansion of CD8+CD57+ cells. The study profiled TCR beta VDJ and CDR3 using genomic DNA as template. TCRdb reanalysed the reads using MiXCR and keeps one entry per CDR3 protein. The table lists some 170,000 distinct CDR3 sequences, under 55% of them singletons.

The clonotype was recovered from a human donor with aplastic anemia. The V and J genes are TRBV7-6 and TRBJ2-2; D not resolved. Sample: sorted CD4+, CD8+, or CD8+CD57+ T cells (not recorded which) from PBMCs. Here the CDR3 DNA reads TGTGCCAGCAGCTTAGGGCGGGGGGAGCTGTTTTTT. This sequence encodes CASSLGRGELFF.